The 16 T cell receptor beta chains reported below all come from one sample, sequenced in a study of T cell clonotyping in hematopoietic cell transplantation (dated by TCRdb to about 2021). Explained via the paper, the time point label denotes: recipient sample about 28 days before transplant, after cytoreduction. Libraries were constructed by the immunoSEQ multiplex PCR assay. As stored in TCRdb, this immuneACCESS dataset retains in-frame rearrangements with V and J assigned. A fraction of the clones does not appear; measured against another copy, unresolved V genes explain less than half of the discrepancy, and the remainder lacks a known reason. In this sample the table shows about 28,000 clones, 93% of which occur a single time. Approximately 2.2% of the sample belongs to the ten largest clones. The sample was peripheral blood mononuclear cells, taken before stem cell transplant. The receptors were gathered from a man over 45 with acute myeloid leukemia. Some clones in this sample may be carry-over from other donors' samples.

The chain couples TRBV6-5 to TRBJ2-2; 12 bases map to TRBD1. Germline CDR1 MNHEY, CDR2 SVGAGI. V shed 5 bases, J shed 3 bases, and the junction held 1 base outside the gene matches. The CDR3 consists of 15 residues. In nucleotides, the CDR3 is TGTGCCAGCAGTGGGACAGGGGGCGACACCGGGGAGCTGTTTTTT. Its translation is CASSGTGGDTGELFF.

The DNA of the CDR3 is TGTGCCAGCAGCTTAGTCCAGGGACTGGGTGATGAAAAACTGTTTTTT. Its translation: CASSLVQGLGDEKLFF. The chain is built from TRBV7-6 and TRBJ1-4, with TRBD1 as a possible D gene (5 bases). The CDR3 is 16 residues long. V was trimmed by 1 base and J by 6 bases, leaving 15 bases between them. CDR1 SGHVS and CDR2 FNYEAQ come from the germline V gene. Full variable domain (outside the CDR3, taken from reference TRBV7-6 and TRBJ1-4): GAGVSQSPRYKVTKRGQDVALRCDPISGHVSLYWYRQALGQGPEFLTYFNYEAQQDKSGLPNDRFSAERPEGSISTLTIQRTEQRDSAMYRCASSLVQGLGDEKLFFGSGTQLSVL.

The V call is TRBV5-1, the J call TRBJ2-7; 11 positions agree with TRBD2. This CDR3 contains 14 residues. After removal of 4 bases from V and 2 bases from J, the junction contained 2 bases not matched to a gene. In germline, CDR1 is SGHRS, CDR2 YFSETQ. The CDR3 is CASSPGLAAYEQYF. The CDR3 bases are TGCGCCAGCAGCCCGGGACTAGCGGCCTACGAGCAGTACTTC.

The V and J genes are TRBV6-6 and TRBJ1-1; D is unclear. Trimming took off 0 bases at V and 0 bases at J, with 8 bases between the two ends. The CDR3 totals 15 residues. Germline V lookup: CDR1 MNHNY, CDR2 SVGAGI (reference sequence). CDR3 sequence reads: CASSYSRGMNTEAFF. In DNA form, the CDR3 reads TGTGCCAGCAGTTACTCCCGGGGAATGAACACTGAAGCTTTCTTT.

This clone has only one observation. The chain recombines TRBV5-5 with TRBJ2-3; 7 nucleotides align to TRBD1. With V trimmed by 0 bases and J by 2 bases, 9 bases remained unmatched. Looked up from germline, CDR1 is SGHKS and CDR2 is YYEKEE (reference sequence). The CDR3 is made up of 17 amino acids. The CDR3 loop is CASSLDLPDRSTDTQYF. Written as DNA, the CDR3 is TGTGCCAGCAGCTTGGATCTCCCGGACAGGTCCACAGATACGCAGTATTTT. The whole variable domain, remainder taken from reference TRBV5-5 and TRBJ2-3, is DAGVTQSPTHLIKTRGQQVTLRCSPISGHKSVSWYQQVLGQGPQFIFQYYEKEERGRGNFPDRFSARQFPNYSSELNVNALLLGDSALYLCASSLDLPDRSTDTQYFGPGTRLTVL.

The J gene is TRBJ2-1, the V gene TRBV2; TRBD2 matches at 8 bases. This CDR3 has 14 amino acids. Germline trimming cut 7 bases from V and 2 bases from J; bases unmatched to any gene: 4. Per the germline V gene, CDR1 is SNHLY and CDR2 is FYNNEI. The CDR3 reads CASKPAGAYNEQFF. Written as DNA, the CDR3 is TGTGCCAGCAAGCCAGCGGGGGCCTACAATGAGCAGTTCTTC.

Here the CDR3 reads CAWRGGPRNEQFF. The CDR3 DNA reads TGTGCCTGGAGGGGCGGACCTCGGAATGAGCAGTTCTTC. The chain has TRBV30 and TRBJ2-1; no definite D call. Trimming shortened V by 3 bases and J by 7 bases, and 13 bases separated the two germline ends. Germline assignment: CDR1 GTSNPN and CDR2 SVGIG (reference sequence). This CDR3 has 13 residues.

The chain uses TRBV10-3 and TRBJ1-2, with no clear D. Germline CDR1 and CDR2: ENHRY and SYGVKD. V dropped 3 bases and J dropped 2 bases, with 7 bases sitting between them. The CDR3 loop spans 13 amino acids. The CDR3 loop is CAISEGQNYGYTF. CDR3 sequence (DNA): TGTGCCATCAGTGAAGGGCAGAACTATGGCTACACCTTC.

The V gene is TRBV28, the J gene TRBJ1-6, with TRBD1 matching over 7 bases. Germline assignment: CDR1 MDHEN and CDR2 SYDVKM. The CDR3 covers 15 residues. Unmatched junction bases numbered 4, after V lost 7 bases and J lost 1 base. CDR3 bases: TGTGCCAGCAACCAGGGGGATTCCTATAATTCACCCCTCCACTTT. It specifies CASNQGDSYNSPLHF.

This sequence joins TRBV19 and TRBJ2-2; the D is unclear. CDR1 and CDR2 from the germline V gene are LNHDA and SQIVND (reference sequence). The CDR3 extends over 11 amino acids. Trimming shortened V by 8 bases and J by 6 bases, and 7 bases separated the two germline ends. The CDR3 protein is CASSWAGELFF. CDR3 DNA sequence: TGTGCCAGTTCTTGGGCCGGGGAGCTGTTTTTT.

The chain has TRBV6-1 and TRBJ1-5; the D is unclear. The CDR3 loop spans 13 amino acids. Deletions cut 4 bases from V and 1 base from J, with 5 bases between. Per germline, CDR1 MNHNS and CDR2 SASEGT. CDR3 protein: CASSVSSNQPQHF. The CDR3 nucleotides read TGTGCCAGCAGTGTGTCAAGCAATCAGCCCCAGCATTTT.

In DNA form, the CDR3 reads TGTGCCAGCAGCCAATCGGACAGGAAACAGTTCTTC. It yields the protein CASSQSDRKQFF. This chain joins TRBV4-2 and TRBJ2-1; 7 nucleotides match TRBD1. The germline gives CDR1 LGHNA, CDR2 YNFKEQ. With V trimmed by 2 bases and J by 13 bases, 5 bases remained unmatched. CDR3 length equals 12 residues.

This chain joins TRBV5-1 and TRBJ1-2; 10 bases align to TRBD1. Per germline, CDR1 SGHRS and CDR2 YFSETQ. CDR3 length equals 14 residues. V lost 4 bases and J lost 7; bases outside the gene matches: 7. The CDR3 protein is CASSLYGTGVGYTF. The CDR3 region has the DNA TGCGCCAGCAGCCTGTACGGGACAGGGGTTGGCTACACCTTC.

The chain is built from TRBV4-3 and TRBJ1-2; D gene unclear. Trimming stripped 4 bases from V and 5 bases from J, with 17 bases between. This CDR3 spans 15 amino acids. Germline lookup yields CDR1 LGHNA and CDR2 YSLEER. CDR3 DNA sequence: TGCGCCAGCAGCCCAATCCACGAACGGATTTATGGCTACACCTTC. This sequence encodes CASSPIHERIYGYTF.

V usage is TRBV11-2 and J usage is TRBJ2-3; D ambiguous. Trimming took off 2 bases at V and 2 bases at J, with 11 bases between the two ends. The length of the CDR3 is 15 residues. In germline, CDR1 is SGHAT, CDR2 FQNNGV. CDR3 nucleotide sequence: TGTGCCAGCAGCTTAATTGGTGGATACACAGATACGCAGTATTTT. Encoded protein: CASSLIGGYTDTQYF.

This clone appeared a single time. The chain carries TRBV7-9 and TRBJ1-6, with D possibly TRBD1 on 5 matching bases. This CDR3 has 15 residues. The ends were cut back, 1 base at V and 7 bases at J, with 11 bases in the middle. In germline, CDR1 is SEHNR, CDR2 FQNEAQ (reference sequence). The CDR3 spells CASSLEGNGNSPLHF. The CDR3 DNA is TGTGCCAGCAGCTTAGAGGGGAACGGGAATTCACCCCTCCACTTT.